The entry below describes one T cell receptor beta chain. Its antigen is not known. The TRB libraries of cDNA were built by UMI-labeled 5' RACE. TCRdb re-called the 5' RACE reads; one entry per CDR3 protein, DNA not given. The sample table sets out over 150,000 distinct CDR3 sequences. This sample was taken from a study of CXCR3-negative and CXCR3-positive naive CD8 T cells. Study at large: Total TRB output reached about 135 million reads, about 1.5 +/- 0.3 million per library.

CDR3 length: 13 residues. Germline CDR1 reads MDHEN; CDR2 reads SYDVKM. Study-wide points: TRB CDR3s were more hydrophobic in CXCR3-positive than in CXCR3-negative naive cells. TRBV-TRBJ usage matched between naive CXCR3-negative and CXCR3-positive cells but not between memory cells.

Sequencing used naive CXCR3+ CD8+ T cells from blood. The subset is: CD45RO-CCR7+CD27+CD95- naive CD8+ T cells expressing CXCR3 (TNR3+). This chain uses TRBV28 with TRBJ2-7; TCRdb picks TRBD1, but there is no DNA to check that call. The receptor was derived from a human donor in good health. Some clones in this sample may be carry-over from other donors' samples. Here the CDR3 reads CASRQGSGYEQYF.